This entry concerns a single TCR beta chain. The antigen remains undetermined. This sample is part of a study of siplizumab effects on memory and regulatory T cells. Study-wide results and caveats: Alloreactive sequences tracing back to unstimulated CD4+ memory cells were significantly reduced by siplizumab. Apparently key alloresponse contributors, naive T cells also seemed more diverse than memory cells.

The CDR3 has 17 amino acids. TCRdb's table, derived via immunoSEQ multiplex PCR, lists solely in-frame clones and lacks some. The repertoire holds fewer than 85,000 clones, with 87% as singletons. The chain carries TRBV21-1 and TRBJ1-2; no check of the table's D call, TRBD1, against the DNA was made. TRBV21-1 corresponds to a pseudogene. This receptor was identified in a human donor in good health. The specimen was Tregs sorted from blood. CDR3 bases: TGTGCCAGCAGCCAAGCAGAAGGACAGGGATACTTCTATGGCTACACCTTC. Its protein is CASSQAEGQGYFYGYTF.